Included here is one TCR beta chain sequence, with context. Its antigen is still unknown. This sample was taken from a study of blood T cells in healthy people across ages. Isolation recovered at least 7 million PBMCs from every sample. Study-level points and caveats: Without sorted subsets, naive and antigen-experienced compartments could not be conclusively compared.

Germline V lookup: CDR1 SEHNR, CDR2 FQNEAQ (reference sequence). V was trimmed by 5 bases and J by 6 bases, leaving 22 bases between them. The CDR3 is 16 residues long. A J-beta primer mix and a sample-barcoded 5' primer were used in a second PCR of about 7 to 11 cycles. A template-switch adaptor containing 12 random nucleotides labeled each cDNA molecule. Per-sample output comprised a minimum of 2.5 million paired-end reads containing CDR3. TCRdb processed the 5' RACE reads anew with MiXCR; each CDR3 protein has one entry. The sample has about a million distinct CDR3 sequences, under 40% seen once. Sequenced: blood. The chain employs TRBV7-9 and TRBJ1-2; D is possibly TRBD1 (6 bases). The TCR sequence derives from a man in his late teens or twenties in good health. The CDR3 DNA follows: TGTGCCAGCAGCGAAGATGGGGGCCGGCCCTGGGATGGCTACACCTTC. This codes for CASSEDGGRPWDGYTF.